The text below deals with one T cell receptor (beta chain). This sample stems from a study of cytomegalovirus exposure and HLA in healthy donors. CDR1 SGHRS and CDR2 YFSETQ come from the germline V gene. The V and J ends lost 2 bases and 4 bases respectively, with 6 bases between them. The CDR3 spans 13 residues. Use of 60 Vbeta and 13 Jbeta primers characterized the PCR. This table comes from immunoSEQ multiplex PCR, and its TCRdb copy is limited to in-frame clones, with some not included. The table includes 150,000 to 180,000 clones, 80% detected once. Sequenced sample: PBMCs. The TCR sequence derives from a woman between 40 and 55 years old in good health and CMV-seropositive. The chain carries TRBV5-1 and TRBJ2-2; no clear D. The CDR3 nucleotides read TGCGCCAGCAGCTTCAGTTCCACCGGGGAGCTGTTTTTT. It specifies CASSFSSTGELFF.